This TCR beta chain was sequenced in a study of patients and donors after allogeneic stem cell transplantation. TCRdb re-derived calls from the RT-PCR reads in MiXCR, one entry per CDR3 protein. There are around 150,000 distinct CDR3 sequences in the sample; over 30% occur only once, and roughly 52% lies in the top ten. This clonotype has just a few counts. CDR1 is LNHDA, CDR2 SQIVND, per germline (reference sequence). Trimming removed 4 bases at V and 4 bases at J, with 10 bases between. The CDR3 consists of 13 residues. The chain has TRBV19 and TRBJ1-2; unclear D gene. The receptor was isolated from a human donor who was either an allogeneic HSCT recipient or a stem cell or donor lymphocyte infusion donor (not recorded which). It is not recorded whose cells these are; they may come from a transplant donor. The sequenced sample consisted of blood, either unsorted or a sorted T cell fraction (not recorded which). In nucleotides, the CDR3 is TGTGCCAGTAGTACGGGAGTAGTCTATGGCTACACCTTC. The encoded protein is CASSTGVVYGYTF. Using reference TRBV19 and TRBJ1-2 for the parts outside the CDR3, the full variable domain is DGGITQSPKYLFRKEGQNVTLSCEQNLNHDAMYWYRQDPGQGLRLIYYSQIVNDFQKGDIAEGYSVSREKKESFPLTVTSAQKNPTAFYLCASSTGVVYGYTFGSGTRLTVV.